The entry that follows covers one TCR beta chain sequence. This sample was taken from a study of blood T cell repertoires in COVID-19. Turning to the study itself: Material from acute and convalescent COVID-19 was sourced from the United States, Italy and Spain. Sources were T cells, B-cell-depleted T cells, or PBMCs; the material itself was cDNA or gDNA.

The CDR3 covers 18 residues. The ends lost 3 bases at V and 3 bases at J; junction bases unmatched: 12. The V gene's germline CDR1 is LGHDT and CDR2 YNNKEL (reference sequence). Authors' data handling: Amplification with reference gene primers provided the estimates of nucleated cell counts. Only in-frame clones appear in the TCRdb table, and some are missing; sequencing was by immunoSEQ multiplex PCR. From that table come the V and J calls and clone size; the DNA was used to work out D and trimming. The sample yields around 140,000 clones, 75% to 90% seen once. The source material was peripheral blood. The TCR was taken from a man in his fifties who had recovered from COVID-19. The chain carries TRBV3-1 (or the pseudogene TRBV3-2) and TRBJ2-2; TRBD2 agrees at 8 bases. CDR3 in amino acids: CASSHTAKSGGDTGELFF. The CDR3 DNA reads as TGTGCCAGCAGCCACACGGCGAAAAGCGGGGGAGACACCGGGGAGCTGTTTTTT.